This record covers a single T cell receptor (beta chain). Its antigen is still unknown. The data originate from a study of a mutant IDH1 vaccine in newly diagnosed glioma. On the study more broadly: Treatment recipients were approximately 60% male and 37.5% female, and their mean age was approximately 43 years. Every participant had undergone radiotherapy, temozolomide, or both before, and most underwent both.

Assay: immunoSEQ multiplex PCR; the TCRdb copy retains only in-frame clones and omits some. The sample lists around 50,000 clones; more than 70% were seen once. The time point is: week 5, during vaccination. Each dose delivered 300 ug of mutant IDH1 20-mer peptide subcutaneously with imiquimod. The CDR3 contains 14 residues. Trimming pared 4 bases from V and 0 bases from J, leaving 9 bases between. CDR1 and CDR2 from the germline V gene are WNHNN and SYGVQD (reference sequence). The receptor was derived from a man aged 45-65 years with glioma. The specimen was PBMCs, collected from a glioma patient whose treatment included an IDH1 peptide vaccine. The J gene is TRBJ1-2, the V gene TRBV10-1; unclear D gene. The CDR3 DNA reads as TGCGCCAGCAGTGGGGCAGCCGCTAACTATGGCTACACCTTC. Translation gives CASSGAAANYGYTF.